This TCR beta chain was recorded in a study of blood T cell repertoires in COVID-19. On the study more broadly: The study drew acute and convalescent COVID-19 samples from the United States, Italy and Spain. T cells, B-cell-depleted T cells, or PBMCs supplied cDNA or gDNA.

Original analysis: Amplified reference gene primers provided the basis for estimating nucleated cell counts. Using immunoSEQ multiplex PCR, the repertoire was profiled, and TCRdb retains in-frame clones only, with some absent. V and J calls and clone size come straight from that table; D and trimming were deduced from the DNA. The sample shows 210,000 or so clones, approximately 91% of them seen only once. CDR1 and CDR2 from the germline V gene are MNHEY and SMNVEV (reference sequence). Trimming removed 5 bases from V and 2 bases from J, with 9 bases in between. The CDR3 loop spans 13 amino acids. Sequencing was carried out using peripheral blood. The J gene is TRBJ2-5, the V gene TRBV27; D uncertain. The TCR was taken from a woman in her forties who had recovered from COVID-19. The CDR3 loop reads CASSPYSQETQYF. In nucleotides, the CDR3 is TGTGCCAGCAGTCCTTATTCTCAAGAGACCCAGTACTTC.